The rows below give T cell receptor beta chains drawn from one sample of a study of T cells in Graves' hyperthyroidism and ophthalmopathy. Via MiXCR, TCRdb re-called the multiplex PCR reads, giving one row per CDR3 protein. Altogether about 270,000 distinct CDR3 sequences are present, roughly 20% being singletons, with the ten largest covering approximately 60%. Input material: blood. The receptors were gathered from a man aged 25-40 years with Graves' ophthalmopathy. Each CDR3 is given with its conserved first and last residue. The D gene is left open where the match is weak. Some rows mark clone size as missing; the rest say once, few, many or name a class of expanded clone.

TRBJ2-7,TRBD1,NA,TRBV20-1,CSAGGPGQGGGQYF,TGCAGTGCTGGAGGCCCGGGACAGGGGGGCGGGCAGTACTTC
TRBJ2-1,TRBD2,few,TRBV12-3/TRBV12-4,CASSSLGLDGNEQFF,TGTGCCAGCAGTTCCCTGGGACTAGATGGGAATGAGCAGTTCTTC
TRBJ2-7,TRBD2,few,TRBV15,CATRLQLAGSYEQYF,TGTGCCACCAGGCTTCAACTAGCGGGCTCCTACGAGCAGTACTTC
TRBJ1-5,NA,NA,TRBV6-1,CASSGGQNNQPQHF,TGTGCCAGCAGTGGTGGTCAGAACAATCAGCCCCAGCATTTT
TRBJ1-1,NA,few,TRBV6-2/TRBV6-3,CASSKQTLIAEAFF,TGTGCCAGCAGTAAACAAACGTTGATTGCTGAAGCTTTCTTT
TRBJ2-3,NA,many,TRBV11-2,CASSTDSTQYF,TGTGCCAGCAGCACAGACAGTACGCAGTATTTT
TRBJ2-5,TRBD2,many,TRBV24-1,CATSDRTGGETQYF,TGTGCCACCAGTGACCGAACGGGAGGGGAGACCCAGTACTTC
TRBJ1-2,NA,few,TRBV20-1,CSADQRTTYGYTF,TGCAGTGCCGACCAACGGACGACCTATGGCTACACCTTC
TRBJ2-3,TRBD2,NA,TRBV4-2,CASSRQNSGRDPDTQYF,TGTGCCAGCAGCCGCCAGAATAGCGGGAGGGACCCAGATACGCAGTATTTT
TRBJ2-7,NA,NA,TRBV24-1,CATSDSRTEQYF,TGTGCCACCAGTGATTCCCGGACGGAGCAGTACTTC
TRBJ2-1,TRBD1,NA,TRBV2,CASSERDRVNEQFF,TGTGCCAGCAGTGAAAGGGACAGGGTCAATGAGCAGTTCTTC
TRBJ2-5,TRBD1,many,TRBV11-2,CASSRDREETQYF,TGTGCCAGCAGCCGGGACAGGGAAGAGACCCAGTACTTC
TRBJ2-3,TRBD2,many,TRBV6-2/TRBV6-3,CASSRLAGGTDTQYF,TGTGCCAGCAGCCGACTAGCGGGGGGCACAGATACGCAGTATTTT
TRBJ2-3,TRBD2,few,TRBV6-1,CASSDQLAGGPGDTQYF,TGTGCCAGCAGTGACCAACTAGCGGGAGGGCCGGGGGATACGCAGTATTTT
TRBJ2-7,TRBD2,NA,TRBV5-1,CASSSQTSGVSYEQYF,TGCGCCAGCAGCTCCCAGACTAGCGGGGTAAGCTACGAGCAGTACTTC
TRBJ1-1,NA,many,TRBV27,CASSLRPTGQSNTEAFF,TGTGCCAGCAGTTTAAGACCGACGGGCCAGTCAAACACTGAAGCTTTCTTT
TRBJ2-1,TRBD2,few,TRBV20-1,CSAYKGLAGPGGNNEQFF,TGCAGTGCCTATAAGGGACTAGCGGGACCCGGAGGGAACAATGAGCAGTTCTTC
TRBJ2-1,TRBD1,few,TRBV3-1,CASSLEGQGLDEQFF,TGTGCCAGCAGCCTAGAGGGACAGGGTCTCGATGAGCAGTTCTTC
TRBJ2-7,NA,many,TRBV14,CASSPARPYEQYF,TGTGCCAGCAGCCCGGCCCGACCCTACGAGCAGTACTTC
TRBJ2-1,NA,NA,TRBV30,CAWTERGEQFF,TGTGCCTGGACCGAGAGGGGTGAGCAGTTCTTC
TRBJ2-1,NA,NA,TRBV11-3,CASSPLPYRATSSYNEQFF,TGTGCCAGCAGTCCGTTGCCATACCGGGCCACAAGCTCCTACAATGAGCAGTTCTTC
TRBJ2-7,TRBD1,NA,TRBV7-8,CASSLRTGVSYEQYF,TGTGCCAGCAGCTTAAGGACAGGGGTATCCTACGAGCAGTACTTC
TRBJ1-2,TRBD1,many,TRBV30,CAWSVRGDRGRYGYTF,TGTGCCTGGAGTGTACGAGGGGACAGGGGACGGTATGGCTACACCTTC
TRBJ1-1,NA,NA,TRBV6-1,CASSYPEATEAFF,TGTGCCAGCAGTTACCCCGAAGCGACTGAAGCTTTCTTT
TRBJ2-1,TRBD1,many,TRBV5-1,CASSSRGTGDEQFF,TGCGCCAGCAGCTCGAGGGGGACAGGGGATGAGCAGTTCTTC
TRBJ2-7,NA,many,TRBV2,CASSAVTTYEQYF,TGTGCCAGCAGTGCCGTCACCACCTACGAGCAGTACTTC
TRBJ2-1,TRBD1,few,TRBV10-1,CASSTGGLDEQFF,TGCGCCAGCAGTACAGGGGGCTTGGATGAGCAGTTCTTC
TRBJ2-2,TRBD2,many,TRBV7-2,CASSSTSGRTTGELFF,TGTGCCAGCAGCTCGACTAGCGGGAGAACCACCGGGGAGCTGTTTTTT
TRBJ2-1,TRBD1,NA,TRBV7-9,CASSLTGGGHEQFF,TGTGCCAGCAGTCTAACAGGGGGCGGCCATGAGCAGTTCTTC
TRBJ2-5,TRBD2,few,TRBV7-8,CASSLGGGWQTQYF,TGTGCCAGCAGCTTAGGCGGGGGATGGCAGACCCAGTACTTC
TRBJ2-1,NA,few,TRBV19,CASRRDPLYNEQFF,TGTGCCAGTAGGCGGGACCCGCTTTACAATGAGCAGTTCTTC
TRBJ2-5,TRBD2,few,TRBV11-2,CASSPGTSLETQYF,TGTGCCAGCAGCCCAGGGACTAGCTTAGAGACCCAGTACTTC
TRBJ1-2,NA,few,TRBV14,CASSQSFSYGYTF,TGTGCCAGCAGCCAAAGTTTCAGCTATGGCTACACCTTC
TRBJ1-1,NA,NA,TRBV29-1,CSVWGQNTEAFF,TGCAGCGTTTGGGGACAGAACACTGAAGCTTTCTTT
TRBJ2-7,TRBD2,few,TRBV20-1,CSASPSGLYYEQYF,TGCAGTGCTAGCCCTAGCGGGCTCTACTACGAGCAGTACTTC
TRBJ1-1,TRBD1,many,TRBV2,CASIDRGYTEAFF,TGTGCCAGCATTGACAGGGGGTACACTGAAGCTTTCTTT
TRBJ1-5,NA,NA,TRBV12-3/TRBV12-4,CASSPYRETFSNQPQHF,TGTGCCAGCAGCCCATACAGGGAAACCTTTAGCAATCAGCCCCAGCATTTT
TRBJ2-3,NA,many,TRBV7-9,CASSFPTRIGGDTQYF,TGTGCCAGCAGCTTCCCCACTAGGATCGGAGGAGATACGCAGTATTTT
TRBJ2-2,NA,few,TRBV3-1,CASENTGELFF,TGTGCCAGCGAAAACACCGGGGAGCTGTTTTTT
TRBJ2-5,NA,few,TRBV29-1,CSILLGDNKSQYF,TGCAGCATCCTACTGGGGGACAATAAGTCCCAGTACTTC
TRBJ2-4,NA,NA,TRBV5-1,CTSSLEGTRRGNIQYF,TGCACCAGCAGCTTGGAGGGGACAAGACGCGGGAACATTCAGTACTTC
TRBJ1-5,NA,few,TRBV14,CASSEREGSNQPQHF,TGTGCCAGCAGCGAACGGGAGGGGAGCAATCAGCCCCAGCATTTT
TRBJ2-5,TRBD2,few,TRBV5-8,CASSSGLAGGIQETQYF,TGTGCCAGCAGCTCGGGACTAGCGGGGGGAATCCAAGAGACCCAGTACTTC
TRBJ2-4,NA,NA,TRBV28,CASSLSGQGYIQYF,TGTGCCAGCAGTTTATCTGGGCAGGGGTACATTCAGTACTTC
TRBJ2-7,NA,many,TRBV7-6,CASSPRTEGTSEQYF,TGTGCCAGCAGCCCCCGGACGGAAGGGACCTCCGAGCAGTACTTC